This T cell receptor (beta chain) emerged from a study of blood T cell repertoires in COVID-19. Study at large: The United States, Italy and Spain supplied acute and convalescent COVID-19 samples. PBMCs, B-cell-depleted T cells, or T cells were the source of the cDNA or gDNA that made up the material.

Here immunoSEQ multiplex PCR was the method, and the copy in TCRdb shows in-frame clones only, minus some. The sample has approximately 170,000 clones; approximately 91% are singletons. Followed over time, Seattle patients had been enrolled while infection was active. The CDR3 length is 18 residues. CDR1 SGHDN and CDR2 FVKESK come from the germline V gene. The J segment lost 4 bases and the V segment lost 4 bases, leaving 12 bases of the junction unmatched. Sequenced material: peripheral blood. The chain joins TRBV14 to TRBJ2-2; 10 bases match TRBD2. This TCR was recovered from a man younger than 35 with COVID-19, enrolled during active disease. CDR3 nucleotide sequence: TGTGCCAGCAGCCTCGGGTTAGCGGGAGGAACGAGCACCGGGGAGCTGTTTTTT. Translating gives CASSLGLAGGTSTGELFF. The variable domain in full, completed from reference TRBV14 and TRBJ2-2, reads EAGVTQFPSHSVIEKGQTVTLRCDPISGHDNLYWYRRVMGKEIKFLLHFVKESKQDESGMPNNRFLAERTGGTYSTLKVQPAELEDSGVYFCASSLGLAGGTSTGELFFGEGSRLTVL.